This T cell receptor (beta chain) emerged from a study of early T cells in non-severe SARS-CoV-2 infection (dated by TCRdb to about 2021). Describing the broader study: TCR sequencing used bulk RNA from unsorted whole blood, so alpha and beta chains could not be paired. The research as a whole found: VDJdb matching was skewed toward anti-spike CD8 responses, so virus-specific expansions were likely underestimated and private and CD4 specificities were missed.

The study was a case-control design nested within a healthcare worker cohort in London, UK, with weekly nasopharyngeal swab PCR tests and blood sampling. Healthcare workers were recruited during the week of the UK lockdown, between 23 and 31 March 2020, and followed weekly for up to roughly 16 weeks. CDR1 and CDR2 were assigned from the germline V gene as SQVTM and ANQGSEA. The CDR3 starts with the cysteine, ends with the phenylalanine, and has 16 residues. The only DNA kept is the CDR3, 48 bases in frame from the first base. V trim: 6 bases; J trim: 1 base; unmatched bases: 9. This clonotype was observed a handful of times. Its antigen is unknown. No per-base quality is available; no much larger clone lies one base away. Library method: 5' RACE. The sample was run on a NextSeq 500. To correct for sequencing error and PCR bias, the TCR library protocol tagged individual cDNA molecules with unique molecular identifiers. TCR alpha and beta chains were both sequenced, and the abundances of alpha and beta sequences in each sample were closely correlated with each other. In the authors' own workflow: V gene, J gene and CDR3 annotation of TCR sequences was performed with Decombinator V4. TCRs were defined as expanded if a significant change between any two time points was detected under a Poisson model with p below 0.0001. TCR abundances were normalised to the total number of TCRs sequenced per sample and expressed as counts per million. MAIT TCRs were defined by TRAV1-2 paired with TRAJ12, TRAJ20 or TRAJ33, and iNKT TCRs by TRAV10 paired with TRAJ18. VDJdb, accessed 1 November 2021, was searched for CMV, EBV and SARS-CoV-2 annotated TCRs, excluding TCRs annotated for multiple antigens. The public reads were reanalyzed by TCRdb: fastp trimming at Q25, MiXCR alignment, in-frame beta chains only. For every CDR3 protein sequence, its rows merge into one entry that carries the most common genes and DNA. TCRdb's processing, not the authors', yielded these V and J calls. The sample table records tens of thousands of distinct CDR3 sequences; 6% to 9.5% of these occur just once. Together, the top ten hold over 10% of the sample.

The origin of this receptor is an adult who was a healthcare worker with PCR-confirmed SARS-CoV-2 infection or an uninfected control (not recorded which). The rearrangement combines TRBV29-1 with TRBJ2-2; 9 nucleotides in the junction match TRBD1. Sequencing used whole blood, obtained at baseline. The CDR3 protein sequence reads: CSVRRSGQGNTGELFF. The DNA sequence is given as TGCAGCGTCCGGCGCTCGGGACAGGGGAACACCGGGGAGCTGTTTTTT.